This T cell receptor (beta chain) was recorded in a study of cytomegalovirus exposure and HLA in healthy donors (dated by TCRdb to about 2017). With respect to the entire study: According to an earlier analysis of several hundred of the donors, about 179 million T cells yielded some 110 million unique TCR beta sequences and 276 Gb of sequence data. An early release that covered roughly 600 HLA-typed donors contained approximately 290 gigabases of sequencing data and some 87 million unique TCR sequences. Of the 300 to 400 genotyped donors, about 84% fell in the genetic ancestry cluster associated with self-reported Caucasian donors. On average, around 230,000 unique TCR beta nucleotide sequences were sequenced per donor among roughly 430 genotyped donors of the cohort, with about 17% of those sequences being non-productive. In an earlier analysis of 587 of the donors, high-throughput TCR beta sequencing was used to judge whether each TCR beta V gene segment behaved as functional or pseudogenic. Rather than drawing on any new phenotypic data, the later analysis identified candidate immune exposures from TCR beta sequences and the way those sequences occurred across donors. The study aimed to test whether cataloging public T cell receptors could reveal signatures of past pathogen exposure. The number of donors typed differed by locus, with 629-630 for A, B, C, DRB1 and DQB1, roughly 550 for DQA1, approximately 570 for DPA1, and over 400 for DPB1. The T cell repertoires of under 750 subjects were profiled by immunosequencing and related to cytomegalovirus serostatus. Along with the roughly 710-subject first cohort, a separate validation cohort of around 110 different subjects was used. All discovery cohort repertoires had been generated on a single sequencing platform. To predict cytomegalovirus infection status, the study brought together high-throughput TCR immunosequencing, statistical association of individual TCRs with disease status, and machine learning. Genome-wide SNP genotypes for about 65% of the roughly 670 donors were used in a later genetic analysis, which treated that subset as a discovery cohort. Roughly 5 DR-DQ haplotypes were handled as single units for association and clustering, since linkage in the cohort was strong. HLA typing included class I and class II loci at four-digit resolution. Alongside the repertoire data, information on donor age, sex, ethnicity and CMV serostatus was compiled. A later analysis re-analyzed previously published TCR beta repertoires from approximately 670 donors and added high-resolution HLA genotyping to study TCR occurrence patterns.

Looking up the germline V gene (reference sequence) yields CDR1 LNHDA and CDR2 SQIVND. Spanning cysteine to phenylalanine, the CDR3 consists of 14 amino acids. Only the CDR3 DNA is retained, 42 bases long and in frame from the first base. Between the V and J ends, shortened by 10 bases and 2 bases respectively, the junction contains 17 bases. The library relied on the immunoSEQ multiplex PCR assay. For the multiplex PCR, a mixture combining 60 forward primers for TCR Vbeta segments and 13 reverse primers for TCR Jbeta segments was used. A multiplex PCR assay on genomic DNA amplified the CDR3 region of rearranged TCR beta genes. The amplified TCR beta libraries were sequenced on the Illumina HiSeq System as 87-base-pair reads. For the original study's pipeline: Across the 600 to 700 repertoires, a later analysis counted some 81 million unique TCR beta chains, some 11 million of which were shared by at least two donors. To remove PCR and sequencing errors, raw reads were error-corrected and collapsed into unique sequences using a nearest-neighbor algorithm that merged closely related sequences. To assign V, D and J gene segments, CDR3 sequences were aligned to IMGT reference sequences. For a sequence to be retained, at least a six-nucleotide match to both a V gene segment and a J gene segment was required. A rearrangement was called productive if the CDR3 had no stop codons and remained in frame with V and J, and every other rearrangement was called non-productive. CDR3 was defined by IMGT convention, running from the second conserved V-encoded cysteine to the conserved J-encoded phenylalanine. In an earlier analysis of around 600 of the donors, sequences lacking an unambiguous match to a single V gene segment were excluded. In an earlier analysis of approximately 590 of the donors, V segments were called functional above 56.7% productive rearrangements and were called segregating when the between-donor standard deviation exceeded 5%. A statistical classification framework was built to diagnose cytomegalovirus status from the catalog of TCR beta chain sequences. V and J gene assignment, in a later analysis, came from comparing TCR nucleotide sequences with IMGT/GENE-DB human TR gene sequences. Using the TCRdist pipeline, a later analysis assigned CDR3 sequences along with most-parsimonious VDJ recombination scenarios. In a later analysis, every TCR beta chain was defined by the combination of its CDR3 amino acid sequence and its V-gene family, and reads without a unique V-gene family were dropped. In a later analysis, 450 to 600 highly shared, low-generation-probability nucleotide sequences were removed to address suspected cross-contamination and a sequencing artifact. In a later analysis, a clonal expansion index for each public chain was calculated from normalized within-repertoire ranks of inferred template counts. In a later analysis, generation probabilities were computed using a VDJ recombination model fitted to out-of-frame rearrangements, and the results were checked against IGoR. A later analysis scored TCR-TCR, TCR-HLA and TCR-CMV co-occurrence with hypergeometric tests, applying a repertoire-size bias correction to TCR pairs. In a later analysis, false discovery rates were estimated by permuting HLA or CMV assignments 20 times. In a later analysis, co-occurring TCRs were grouped using DBSCAN, and TCRdist sequence similarity was added for clustering within HLA-allele-positive subsets. Co-occurrence clustering excluded repertoires with fewer than 30,000 or more than 120,000 public chains, plus five with anomalous nucleotide sharing. This immuneACCESS table, as held by TCRdb, lists in-frame sequences with V and J called but not all clones. Of the missing ones, under half trace to an unresolved V gene in checked studies; the others have no known cause. That table is the source of V, J and clone size, and D and trimming were worked out from the DNA. This sample is represented by approximately 220,000 clones; just over 75% of them were singletons. Jointly, the top ten make up roughly 0.6% of the sample.

In total, approximately 610 healthy bone marrow donors made up the cohort. All cohort members were sampled while nominally healthy, although unrecorded immune exposures were likely present. The donor was CMV seronegative and belonged to the group of over 350 seronegative cohort members. Every donor gave a peripheral blood sample, and the peripheral blood mononuclear cells from that sample were used for TCR beta sequencing. The Qiagen DNeasy Blood Extraction Kit was used to extract genomic DNA from the blood cell samples. This clone came up once. This clone's antigen is unknown. Base qualities are missing; no much larger clone stands one base away. The investigation overall reported the following: Three of the identified cytomegalovirus-associated TCR beta chains were confirmed in vitro to be specific for cytomegalovirus antigens. Sequencing depth was assumed to be roughly uniform across donors in the presence/absence analyses, though that assumption may not hold. Only TCR beta chains were sequenced in this cohort, and the absence of alpha or paired-chain data limited detectable features. Cytomegalovirus status was reported to be diagnosed by the classifier with high specificity and sensitivity in both the original and validation cohorts. Across donors, most TCR sequences were observed very rarely, whereas some public TCRs were present in many individuals. The authors suggested that the approach could potentially be generalized to other disease states and immunological phenotypes. Linkage disequilibrium might explain the correlated functional status among segregating V segments, but an unknown experimental factor could not be ruled out. The sequencing pipeline was judged likely to have produced a cluster of highly shared sequence variants as a technical artifact. Most CMV-associated TCR beta chains appeared to be HLA-restricted in a later analysis, and the HLA associations seemed to be driven largely by CMV exposure. Compared with equally common non-associated chains, HLA-associated TCR beta chains in a later analysis were more clonally expanded and had lower generation probabilities. According to a later analysis, TCR association rates differed among HLA loci, with DRB1 alleles showing the most associated TCRs and HLA-C alleles showing the fewest. Immune exposure information for the cohort was limited to CMV serostatus. The earlier analysis of approximately 560 of the donors excluded about 16 rarely observed V segments, including chromosome 9 orphons, because counts were too low. A later analysis reported that several top co-occurrence clusters appeared linked to parvovirus B19, influenza, CMV and Epstein-Barr virus. A further reported finding was that TCR beta sequences accurately predicted the HLA-A and HLA-B alleles for most subjects in the first cohort. Broadly in line with IMGT annotations, most TCR beta V segments showed up in productive rearrangements about 87% or about 30% of the time in an earlier analysis of under 700 of the donors. A later genetic analysis reported fewer N-insertions in productive TCRs among donors in an Asian-associated ancestry cluster than the roughly 720-donor mean. An association between a missense DCLRE1C variant and V-gene and J-gene trimming of TCR beta chains was found in a later genetic analysis and replicated in an independent cohort. When HLA alleles, especially DR and DQ, strongly co-occurred, TCR associations were difficult to assign to individual alleles. Some IMGT-functional V segments, including TRBV6-2 and TRBV6-3, could not be told apart with the 87-base-pair reads, so those segments were excluded. HLA typing was unavailable for some donors at each locus, so association tests used only the typed subset. Specific HLA alleles were associated with 16,951 TCR beta sequences at a false discovery rate of 0.05 in a later analysis. The study gave a list of 150 to 200 TCR beta chains associated with cytomegalovirus.

The V and J segments used are TRBV19 and TRBJ1-2; TRBD1 might be the D gene, on 6 matching bases. Sequencing was carried out using PBMCs. The receptor comes from a man younger than 35 in good health and CMV-seronegative. The CDR3 region reads CATQKRGGNYGYTF. The nucleotide sequence is given as TGTGCCACCCAGAAGCGGGGGGGCAACTATGGCTACACCTTC.